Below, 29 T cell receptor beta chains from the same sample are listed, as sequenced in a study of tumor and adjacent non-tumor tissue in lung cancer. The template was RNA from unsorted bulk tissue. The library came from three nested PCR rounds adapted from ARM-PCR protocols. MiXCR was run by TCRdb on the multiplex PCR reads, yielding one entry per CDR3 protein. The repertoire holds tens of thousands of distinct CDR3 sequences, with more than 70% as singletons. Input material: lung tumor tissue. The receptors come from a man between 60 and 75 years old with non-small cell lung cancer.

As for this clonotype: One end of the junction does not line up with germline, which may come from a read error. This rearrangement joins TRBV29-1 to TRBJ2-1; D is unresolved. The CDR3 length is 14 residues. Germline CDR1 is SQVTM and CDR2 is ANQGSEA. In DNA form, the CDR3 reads TGCAACGTTGGTAAGACTTCCTCCTACAATGAGCACTTCTTC. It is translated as CNVGKTSSYNEHFF.

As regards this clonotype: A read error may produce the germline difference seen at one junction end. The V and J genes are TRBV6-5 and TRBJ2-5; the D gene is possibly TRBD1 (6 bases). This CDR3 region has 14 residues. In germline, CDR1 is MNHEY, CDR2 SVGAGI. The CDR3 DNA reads TGTGCCGGCAGTTACTCAACAGGGCACGAGACTCAGTACTTC. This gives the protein CAGSYSTGHETQYF.

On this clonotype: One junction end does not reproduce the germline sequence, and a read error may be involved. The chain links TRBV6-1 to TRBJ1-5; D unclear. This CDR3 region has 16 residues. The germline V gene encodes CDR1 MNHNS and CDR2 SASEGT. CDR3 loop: CAISPPMFNSNQPQHF. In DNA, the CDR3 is TGTGCCATCAGTCCCCCGATGTTCAATAGCAATCAGCCTCAGCATTTT.

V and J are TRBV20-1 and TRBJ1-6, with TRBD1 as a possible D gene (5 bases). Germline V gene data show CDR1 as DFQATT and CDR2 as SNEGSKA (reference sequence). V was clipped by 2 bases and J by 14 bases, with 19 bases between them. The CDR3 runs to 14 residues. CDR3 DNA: TGCAGTGCTAGACATTGGCAGGACACCCCCACCCTCCACTTT. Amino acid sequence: CSARHWQDTPTLHF.

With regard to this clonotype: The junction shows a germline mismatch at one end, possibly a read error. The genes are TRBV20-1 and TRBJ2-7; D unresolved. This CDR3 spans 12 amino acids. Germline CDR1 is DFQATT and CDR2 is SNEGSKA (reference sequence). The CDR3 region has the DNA TGCAGTGCGAGATACAGACCCGACGAGCAGCACTTC. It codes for CSARYRPDEQHF.

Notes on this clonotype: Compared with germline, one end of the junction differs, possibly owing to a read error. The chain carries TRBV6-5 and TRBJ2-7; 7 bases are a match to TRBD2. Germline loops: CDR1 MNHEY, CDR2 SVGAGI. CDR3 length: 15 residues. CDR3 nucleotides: TGTACCAGCAGTTATTCGAGGCGGGAGACGGCCGATCAATACTTC. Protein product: CTSSYSRRETADQYF.

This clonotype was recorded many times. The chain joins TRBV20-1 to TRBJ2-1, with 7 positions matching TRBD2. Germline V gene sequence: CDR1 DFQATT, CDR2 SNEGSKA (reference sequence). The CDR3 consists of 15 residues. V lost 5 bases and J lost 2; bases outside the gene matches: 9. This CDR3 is CSAGRGLAAYNEQFF. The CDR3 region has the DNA TGCAGTGCTGGGCGAGGGCTAGCGGCCTACAATGAGCAGTTCTTC.

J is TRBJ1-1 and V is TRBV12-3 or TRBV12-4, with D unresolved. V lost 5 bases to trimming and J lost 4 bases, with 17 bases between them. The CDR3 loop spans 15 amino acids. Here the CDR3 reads CASSMGNGKATEAFF. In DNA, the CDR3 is TGTGCCAGCAGTATGGGGAACGGCAAGGCCACTGAAGCTTTCTTT.

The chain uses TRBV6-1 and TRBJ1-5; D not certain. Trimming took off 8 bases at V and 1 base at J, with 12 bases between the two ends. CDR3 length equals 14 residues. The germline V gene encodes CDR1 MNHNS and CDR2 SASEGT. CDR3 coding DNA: TGTGCCAGCTGTTGGGATTTAAGCAATCAGCCCCAGCATTTT. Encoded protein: CASCWDLSNQPQHF.

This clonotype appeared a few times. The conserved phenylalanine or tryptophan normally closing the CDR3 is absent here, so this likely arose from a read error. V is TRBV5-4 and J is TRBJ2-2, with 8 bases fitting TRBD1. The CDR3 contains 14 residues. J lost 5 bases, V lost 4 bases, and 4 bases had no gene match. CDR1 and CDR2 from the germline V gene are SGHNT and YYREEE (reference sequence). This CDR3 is CASSVYRGTGELFL. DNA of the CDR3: TGTGCCAGCAGCGTGTACAGGGGGACCGGGGAGCTGTTTCTT.

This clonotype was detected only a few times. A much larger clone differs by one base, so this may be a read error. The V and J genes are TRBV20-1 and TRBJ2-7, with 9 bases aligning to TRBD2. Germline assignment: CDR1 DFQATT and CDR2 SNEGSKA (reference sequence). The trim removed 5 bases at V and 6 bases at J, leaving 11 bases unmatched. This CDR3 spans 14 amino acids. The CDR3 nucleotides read TGCAGTGCTGGTAGCGGGAGAATCAGCCGCGAGCAGTACTTC. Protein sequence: CSAGSGRISREQYF.

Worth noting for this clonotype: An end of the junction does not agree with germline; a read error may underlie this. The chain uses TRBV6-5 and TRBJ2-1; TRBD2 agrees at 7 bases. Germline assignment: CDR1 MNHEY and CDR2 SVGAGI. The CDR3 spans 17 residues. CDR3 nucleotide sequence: TGTGACAGCAGTTACTCGATTCCGCGGGAGAGGATCAATGAGCAGATCTTC. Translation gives CDSSYSIPRERINEQIF.

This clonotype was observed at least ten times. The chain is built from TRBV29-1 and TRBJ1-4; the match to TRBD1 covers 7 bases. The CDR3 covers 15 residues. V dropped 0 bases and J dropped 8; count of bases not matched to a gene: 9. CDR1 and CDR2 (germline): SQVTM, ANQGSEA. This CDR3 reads CSVEDLEGASEKLFF. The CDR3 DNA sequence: TGCAGCGTTGAAGATCTAGAGGGGGCGAGCGAAAAACTGTTTTTT.

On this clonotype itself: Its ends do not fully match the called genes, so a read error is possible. The DNA of the CDR3 is TGCAATGCTAGAGATCCAGGAGGCTACGAGCAGTACTTC. As protein: CNARDPGGYEQYF. This chain uses TRBV20-1 with TRBJ2-7, with D perhaps matching TRBD2 (5 bases). Germline CDR1 is DFQATT and CDR2 is SNEGSKA (reference sequence). This CDR3 has 13 residues.

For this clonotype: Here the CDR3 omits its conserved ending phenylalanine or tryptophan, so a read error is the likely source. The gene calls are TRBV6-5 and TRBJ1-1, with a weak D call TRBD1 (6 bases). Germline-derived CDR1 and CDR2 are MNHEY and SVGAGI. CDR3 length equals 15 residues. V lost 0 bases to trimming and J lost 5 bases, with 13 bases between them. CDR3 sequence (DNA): TGTGCCAGCAGTTACTCTCGCAGGGGTGGGACTGAAGCTTTCCTT. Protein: CASSYSRRGGTEAFL.

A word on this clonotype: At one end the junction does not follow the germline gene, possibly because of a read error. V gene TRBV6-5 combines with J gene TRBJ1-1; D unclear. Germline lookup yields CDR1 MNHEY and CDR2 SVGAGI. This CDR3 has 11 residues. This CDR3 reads CDSTKNTEAFF. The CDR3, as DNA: TGTGACAGCACCAAAAACACTGAAGCTTTCTTT.

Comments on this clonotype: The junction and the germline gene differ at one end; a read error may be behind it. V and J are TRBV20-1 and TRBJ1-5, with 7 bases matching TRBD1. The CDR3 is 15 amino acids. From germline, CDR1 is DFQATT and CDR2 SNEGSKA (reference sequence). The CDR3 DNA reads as TGCAGTACTAGACAGTCAGACAGGGAGTATCAGCCCCAGCATTTT. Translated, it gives CSTRQSDREYQPQHF.

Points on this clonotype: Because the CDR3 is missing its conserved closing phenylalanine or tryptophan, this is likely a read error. The CDR3 bases are TGTGTCAGCAGCTTAGACCAGGGGGGCCGCTACAAGCAGTACTTG. Translated: CVSSLDQGGRYKQYL. V usage is TRBV11-1 and J usage is TRBJ2-7; perhaps TRBD1 as D (7 bases). Germline V CDR1 and CDR2: SGHAT, FQDESV (reference sequence). The CDR3 has 15 amino acids.

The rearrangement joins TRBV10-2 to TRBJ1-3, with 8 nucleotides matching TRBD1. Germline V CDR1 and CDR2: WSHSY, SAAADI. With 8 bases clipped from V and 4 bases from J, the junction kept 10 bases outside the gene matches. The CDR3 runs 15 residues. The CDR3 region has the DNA TGCGCCAGCGGGGACAGGCACCCGCCGGGAAACACCATATATTTT. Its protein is CASGDRHPPGNTIYF.

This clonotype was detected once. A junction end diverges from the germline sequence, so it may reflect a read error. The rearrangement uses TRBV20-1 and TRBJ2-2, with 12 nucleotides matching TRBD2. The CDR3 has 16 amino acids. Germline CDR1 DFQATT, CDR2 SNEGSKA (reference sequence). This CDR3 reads CSTRGGLAGGTGELFF. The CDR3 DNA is TGCAGTACTAGAGGGGGGCTAGCGGGAGGGACCGGAGAGCTGTTTTTT.

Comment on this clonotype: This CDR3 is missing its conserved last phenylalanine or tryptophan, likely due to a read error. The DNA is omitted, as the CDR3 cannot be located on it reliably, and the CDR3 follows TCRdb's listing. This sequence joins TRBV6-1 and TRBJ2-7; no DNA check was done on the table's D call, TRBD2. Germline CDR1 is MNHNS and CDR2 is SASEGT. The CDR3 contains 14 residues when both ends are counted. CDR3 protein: CASKGLAGSNEQHS.

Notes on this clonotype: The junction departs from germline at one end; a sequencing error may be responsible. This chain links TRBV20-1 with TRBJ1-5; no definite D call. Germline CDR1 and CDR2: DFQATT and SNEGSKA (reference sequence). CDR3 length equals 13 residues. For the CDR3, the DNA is TGCAGTGCTGACCAACCTAGCAATCAGCCACAGCATTTT. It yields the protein CSADQPSNQPQHF.

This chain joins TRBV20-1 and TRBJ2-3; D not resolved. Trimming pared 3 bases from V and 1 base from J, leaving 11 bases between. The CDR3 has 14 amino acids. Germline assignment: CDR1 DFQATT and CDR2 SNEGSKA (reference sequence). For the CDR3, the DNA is TGCAGTGCTAGGAATAGTAGGGGCACAGATACGCAGTATTTT. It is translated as CSARNSRGTDTQYF.

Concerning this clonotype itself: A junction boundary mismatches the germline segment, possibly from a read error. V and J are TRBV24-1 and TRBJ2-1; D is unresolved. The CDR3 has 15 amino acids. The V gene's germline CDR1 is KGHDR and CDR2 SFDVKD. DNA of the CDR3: TGTGCCACCAGTGAACGGTGGAGCTCCTGCAATGAGCAGTTCTTC. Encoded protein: CATSERWSSCNEQFF.

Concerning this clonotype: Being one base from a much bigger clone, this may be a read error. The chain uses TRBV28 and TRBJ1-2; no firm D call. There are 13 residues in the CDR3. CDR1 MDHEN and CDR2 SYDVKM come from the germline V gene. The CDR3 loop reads CASILPSRGGYTF. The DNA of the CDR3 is TGTGCCAGCATTTTACCATCACGAGGCGGCTACACCTTC.

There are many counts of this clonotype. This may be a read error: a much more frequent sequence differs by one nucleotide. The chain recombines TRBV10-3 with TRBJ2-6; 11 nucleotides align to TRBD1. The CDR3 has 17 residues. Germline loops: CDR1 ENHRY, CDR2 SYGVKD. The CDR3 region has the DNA TGTGTCATCACCGGAGAGGGACAGGGGGCTGGGGCCAACGTCCTGACTTTC. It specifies CVITGEGQGAGANVLTF.

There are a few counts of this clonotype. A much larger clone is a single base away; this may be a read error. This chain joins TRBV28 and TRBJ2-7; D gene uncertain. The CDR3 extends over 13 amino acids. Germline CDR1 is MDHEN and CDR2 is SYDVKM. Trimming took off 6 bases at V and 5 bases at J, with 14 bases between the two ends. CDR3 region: CASRRARGNEQYF. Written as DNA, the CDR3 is TGTGCCAGCAGGCGAGCGAGAGGTAACGAGCAGTACTTC.

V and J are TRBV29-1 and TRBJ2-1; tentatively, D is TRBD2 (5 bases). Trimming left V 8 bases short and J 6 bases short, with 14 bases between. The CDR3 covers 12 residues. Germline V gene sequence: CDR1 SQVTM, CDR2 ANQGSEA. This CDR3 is CSTDKRSNEQFF. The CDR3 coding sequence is TGCAGCACTGACAAGCGGTCCAATGAGCAGTTCTTC.

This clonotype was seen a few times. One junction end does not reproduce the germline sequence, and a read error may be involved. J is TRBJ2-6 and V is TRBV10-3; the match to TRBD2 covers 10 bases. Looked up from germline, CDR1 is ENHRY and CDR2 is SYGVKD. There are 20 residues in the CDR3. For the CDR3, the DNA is TGTGCAATCAGTGAACATGGGACGAGCGGGAGGGACTCTGGGGACAACGTCCTGACTTTC. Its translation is CAISEHGTSGRDSGDNVLTF.